This T cell receptor (beta chain) was sequenced for a study of a mutant IDH1 vaccine in newly diagnosed glioma. Profiling relied on immunoSEQ multiplex PCR, and the TCRdb table lists in-frame clones only, not all of them. The table shows about 21,000 clones, with over 85% occurring only once. The CDR3 is 15 amino acids. Germline values: CDR1 SGHRS, CDR2 YFSETQ. V lost 2 bases and J 2 bases, leaving 14 bases between the germline ends. About this clone itself: The antigen remains unidentified.

As for time point: week 11, during vaccination. In every dose of vaccine, 300 ug of mutant IDH1 20-mer peptide was given alongside topical imiquimod. The chain combines TRBV5-1 with TRBJ2-7; D tentatively reads TRBD1 or TRBD2 (5 bases each). Here the sequenced sample was PBMCs, taken from a glioma patient whose treatment included an IDH1 peptide vaccine. The sequence was obtained from a woman aged 40 to 50 with glioma. The CDR3 region is CASSFGAADPYEQYF. The CDR3, as DNA: TGCGCCAGCAGCTTCGGGGCGGCGGATCCCTACGAGCAGTACTTC.